Described below is a single T cell receptor (beta chain) sequence and its context. From germline, CDR1 is LNHDA and CDR2 SQIVND (reference sequence). This CDR3 is 16 amino acids long. V was shortened by 7 bases and J by 0 bases, with 16 bases between the two germline ends. This specimen comes from a study of OX40 agonist ivuxolimab in advanced cancers. Sequencing used immunoSEQ multiplex PCR; TCRdb keeps in-frame clones, though not all of them. The sample includes about 69,000 clones, approximately 87% of them seen just once. Sequenced here: CD4+ or CD8+ T cells sorted from blood, sampled in a trial of the OX40 agonist ivuxolimab. This TCR was recovered from an adult with an advanced solid tumor such as melanoma, head and neck, liver or kidney cancer. This rearrangement joins TRBV19 to TRBJ1-3, with D hard to call. CDR3 protein: CASNLGYLSSGNTIYF. CDR3 DNA sequence: TGTGCCAGTAACCTGGGATACTTGAGCTCTGGAAACACCATATATTTT.